A single sample is the source of the 20 T cell receptor beta chains below, sequenced in a study of blood T cell repertoires in COVID-19. The repertoire was sequenced with immunoSEQ multiplex PCR; TCRdb's copy has only in-frame clones and lacks some. This sample has roughly 120,000 clones, with over 65% found just once. Sequenced sample: peripheral blood. These receptors all come from a young man with acute or convalescent COVID-19.

CDR3 loop: CASSGDRGGGYTF. For the CDR3, the DNA is TGTGCCAGCAGCGGGGACAGGGGAGGCGGCTACACCTTC. The gene calls are TRBV7-9 and TRBJ1-2, with 10 bases aligning to TRBD1. Germline V gene data show CDR1 as SEHNR and CDR2 as FQNEAQ (reference sequence). The ends lost 5 bases at V and 8 bases at J; junction bases unmatched: 5. This CDR3 has 13 residues.

This clone was counted a single time. The V call is TRBV27, the J call TRBJ2-1; 12 bases map to TRBD2. Germline-derived CDR1 and CDR2 are MNHEY and SMNVEV (reference sequence). J was trimmed by 5 bases and V by 5 bases; bases with no gene match: 4. This CDR3 is built from 15 residues. The DNA for the CDR3 is TGTGCCAGCAGTACGAGGACTAGCGGGGACAATGAGCAGTTCTTC. Its translation: CASSTRTSGDNEQFF.

This clone was seen a single time. The CDR3 DNA reads TGCAGTGCTAGTAGGGGCGCTCACTATGGCTACACCTTC. Translation gives CSASRGAHYGYTF. The rearrangement joins TRBV20-1 to TRBJ1-2, with TRBD1 as a possible D gene (5 bases). Looked up from germline, CDR1 is DFQATT and CDR2 is SNEGSKA (reference sequence). The CDR3 is made up of 13 amino acids. V was shortened by 3 bases and J by 3 bases, with 11 bases between the two germline ends.

The genes are TRBV13 and TRBJ2-7, with D possibly TRBD2 on 6 matching bases. The V and J ends lost 6 bases and 2 bases respectively, with 17 bases between them. This CDR3 comprises 15 residues. The germline V gene encodes CDR1 PRHDT and CDR2 FYEKMQ (reference sequence). CDR3 loop: CASRLTSTSTYEQYF. The CDR3 DNA follows: TGTGCCAGCAGACTTACTAGCACCTCTACCTACGAGCAGTACTTC.

This clone has just one count. The chain is built from TRBV18 and TRBJ1-5; D may be TRBD1 (6 bases). The ends were cut back, 4 bases at V and 2 bases at J, with 9 bases in the middle. The CDR3 runs 14 residues. From germline, CDR1 is KGHSH and CDR2 LQKENI. This CDR3 is CASSLRGGNQPQHF. CDR3 in DNA: TGTGCCAGCTCACTCAGGGGTGGCAATCAGCCCCAGCATTTT.

The rearrangement joins TRBV6-5 to TRBJ2-5, with 13 bases matching TRBD2. The CDR3 is made up of 16 amino acids. Looked up from germline, CDR1 is MNHEY and CDR2 is SVGAGI. J was trimmed by 5 bases and V by 4 bases; bases with no gene match: 7. The CDR3 loop reads CASSSLGLAGVETQYF. The CDR3 DNA reads as TGTGCCAGCAGTTCCCTCGGACTAGCGGGAGTCGAGACCCAGTACTTC.

The chain recombines TRBV19 with TRBJ2-3, with 12 bases identical to TRBD2. Germline CDR1 is LNHDA and CDR2 is SQIVND (reference sequence). Trimming cost V 5 bases and J 4 bases; bases outside gene matches: 7. The CDR3 is made up of 16 amino acids. DNA for the CDR3: TGTGCCAGTAGTTTGGGACTAGCGGGTCCCGCAGATACGCAGTATTTT. The encoded protein is CASSLGLAGPADTQYF.

The genes are TRBV9 and TRBJ2-7, with TRBD2 identical over 8 bases. The junction had 7 bases not matched to a gene; V was cut back by 0 bases and J by 5 bases. The V gene's germline CDR1 is SGDLS and CDR2 YYNGEE. This CDR3 has 15 amino acids. The CDR3 bases are TGTGCCAGCAGCGTAGCGCCGGGGGGGCAGAACGAGCAGTACTTC. Translated, it gives CASSVAPGGQNEQYF.

The V gene is TRBV7-9, the J gene TRBJ2-7, with 7 bases that match TRBD1. This CDR3 has 13 residues. Losses at the gene ends were 6 bases for V and 3 bases for J; bases not matched to a gene: 5. Germline V lookup: CDR1 SEHNR, CDR2 FQNEAQ (reference sequence). The CDR3 loop reads CASRGTGVYEQYF. The CDR3 nucleotides read TGTGCCAGCAGGGGAACAGGGGTCTACGAGCAGTACTTC. The full variable domain, in which reference TRBV7-9 and TRBJ2-7 provide the parts outside the CDR3, is DTGVSQNPRHKITKRGQNVTFRCDPISEHNRLYWYRQTLGQGPEFLTYFQNEAQLEKSRLLSDRFSAERPKGSFSTLEIQRTEQGDSAMYLCASRGTGVYEQYFGPGTRLTVT.

The chain recombines TRBV11-2 with TRBJ2-3, with 11 bases lining up with TRBD2. The germline V gene has CDR1 SGHAT and CDR2 FQNNGV. V lost 5 bases, J lost 2 bases, and 6 bases stayed unmatched. The CDR3 contains 16 residues. The CDR3 loop reads CASSDSGGDNTDTQYF. The CDR3 DNA reads as TGTGCCAGCAGCGATAGCGGGGGGGACAACACAGATACGCAGTATTTT.

The chain has TRBV7-2 and TRBJ2-5, with 10 bases identical to TRBD2. V was pared by 0 bases and J by 2 bases, with 3 bases of the junction left unmatched. This CDR3 is 16 amino acids long. Per germline, CDR1 SGHTA and CDR2 FQGNSA. The CDR3 nucleotides are TGTGCCAGCAGCTTAGCGATAGCGGGAGGACAAGAGACCCAGTACTTC. This sequence encodes CASSLAIAGGQETQYF.

The gene calls are TRBV9 and TRBJ2-3; a possible D gene is TRBD2 (5 bases). Looked up from germline, CDR1 is SGDLS and CDR2 is YYNGEE. The length of the CDR3 is 16 residues. Between the trimmed V and J ends, which lost 0 bases and 2 bases, there was a span of 13 bases. This CDR3 is CASSVVGEQVTDTQYF. For the CDR3, the DNA is TGTGCCAGCAGCGTAGTCGGGGAGCAGGTCACAGATACGCAGTATTTT.

The genes are TRBV7-9 and TRBJ2-7; no reliable D call. In germline, CDR1 is SEHNR, CDR2 FQNEAQ (reference sequence). Trimming removed 5 bases at V and 7 bases at J, with 12 bases between. This CDR3 is 12 amino acids long. The CDR3 coding sequence is TGTGCCAGCAGCAGCCCCTTATGGGAGCAGTACTTC. It specifies CASSSPLWEQYF.

The chain recombines TRBV28 with TRBJ1-1; no clear D. Germline CDR1 MDHEN, CDR2 SYDVKM. V was cut by 2 bases and J by 0 bases, with 28 bases left in between. The CDR3 has 21 residues. The CDR3 here is CASSLLVVYRKGEMMNTEAFF. As DNA, the CDR3 is TGTGCCAGCAGTTTACTAGTAGTCTATCGTAAGGGAGAGATGATGAACACTGAAGCTTTCTTT.

The chain employs TRBV5-6 and TRBJ1-3, with 7 bases identical to TRBD1. The germline CDR1 and CDR2 sequences are SGHDT and YYEEEE. The CDR3 has 14 amino acids. J gave up 2 bases and V 5 bases, and 4 bases lay outside the gene matches. The CDR3 spells CASRPTGAGNTIYF. The CDR3 DNA follows: TGTGCCAGCAGGCCTACAGGGGCTGGAAACACCATATATTTT.

The V call is TRBV6-2 or TRBV6-3, the J call TRBJ2-2; 14 bases are a match to TRBD2. The germline gives CDR1 MNHEY, CDR2 SVGEGT. V trimming: 6 bases; J trimming: 5 bases; junction bases outside the gene matches: 8. This CDR3 spans 17 amino acids. The CDR3 reads CASSGTSGGARTGELFF. CDR3 coding DNA: TGTGCCAGCAGCGGGACTAGCGGGGGCGCGAGGACCGGGGAGCTGTTTTTT.

J is TRBJ2-4 and V is TRBV3-1 (or the pseudogene TRBV3-2), with 9 bases identical to TRBD2. V shed 4 bases and J 3 bases; nucleotides not matched to a gene: 10. The CDR3 runs 17 residues. Germline lookup yields CDR1 LGHDT and CDR2 YNNKEL (reference sequence). CDR3: CASSRPGTSRSKNIQYF. DNA of the CDR3: TGTGCCAGCAGCCGTCCCGGGACTAGCCGTAGCAAAAACATTCAGTACTTC.

The chain is built from TRBV19 and TRBJ2-1; TRBD2 agrees at 13 bases. Trimming at V came to 3 bases and at J to 6 bases, leaving 8 bases not matched to a gene. The CDR3 runs to 17 residues. Germline V gene sequence: CDR1 LNHDA, CDR2 SQIVND (reference sequence). CDR3 nucleotide sequence: TGTGCCAGTAGTATGGGACTAGCGGGATCTCGGGGCAATGAGCAGTTCTTC. It translates to CASSMGLAGSRGNEQFF.

This sequence joins TRBV6-5 and TRBJ1-3; D not certain. The CDR3 is 15 residues long. V lost 2 bases, J lost 0 bases, and 8 bases lay in between. Germline CDR1 is MNHEY and CDR2 is SVGAGI. The CDR3 is CASSYAEHSGNTIYF. CDR3 in DNA: TGTGCCAGCAGTTACGCGGAGCACTCTGGAAACACCATATATTTT.

The chain has TRBV29-1 and TRBJ2-6, with TRBD1 matching over 12 bases. V lost 7 bases, J lost 4 bases, and 11 bases stayed unmatched. In germline, CDR1 is SQVTM, CDR2 ANQGSEA. The CDR3 sequence is 17 residues long. This chain's CDR3 is CSAPGQGALDGANVLTF. As DNA, the CDR3 is TGCAGCGCCCCGGGACAGGGGGCCCTCGACGGGGCCAACGTCCTGACTTTC.